The present T cell receptor beta chain was sequenced within a study of T cells in Graves' hyperthyroidism and ophthalmopathy. General study findings and limits: Before onset, ophthalmopathy was predicted by the model a median about six months earlier.

With regard to this clonotype: Its antigen is not identified.

Investigators excluded patients with uncontrolled infection, other autoimmune disease, pregnancy or lactation. Regions amplified from RNA transcripts were the TCR beta CDR3 regions. The primer set for the first-round RT-PCR of the TCR CDR3 was HTBI. TCRdb fed the multiplex PCR reads into MiXCR, producing one record per CDR3 protein. The table lists around 580,000 distinct CDR3 sequences, around 15% of them singletons. Germline assignment: CDR1 MNHEY and CDR2 SVGEGT. The CDR3 is made up of 12 amino acids. The V gene lost 6 bases and the J gene lost 6 bases, with 12 bases spanning the gap. The sample consisted of blood. This chain joins TRBV6-2 or TRBV6-3 and TRBJ2-7, with a tentative D call TRBD1 (7 bases). The sequence came from a young woman with Graves' hyperthyroidism. In DNA form, the CDR3 reads TGTGCCAGCAGGACTAGGGGGCGCGAGCAGTACTTC. Protein: CASRTRGREQYF.